Listed below are T cell receptor beta chains from one sample, sequenced in a study of T cells in Graves' hyperthyroidism and ophthalmopathy. In TCRdb, the multiplex PCR reads were re-called with MiXCR into one record per CDR3 protein. The sample includes fewer than 350,000 distinct CDR3 sequences, roughly 19% of them seen just once. Sequencing used blood. All receptors come from a man aged 50-60 years with Graves' ophthalmopathy. Each CDR3 is given with its conserved first and last residue. The D gene is left open where the match is weak. Expanded clones are given a class, and other clones once, few, many or no size at all.

size	V	J	D	DNA	CDR3
many	TRBV3-1	TRBJ2-1	.	TGTGCCAGCAGCCAAGATAGGGGCAGCTCCTACAATGAGCAGTTCTTC	CASSQDRGSSYNEQFF
many	TRBV20-1	TRBJ2-1	.	TGCAGTGCTATGCCGACCCACTCGTACAATGAGCAGTTCTTC	CSAMPTHSYNEQFF
many	TRBV5-6	TRBJ2-1	TRBD1	TGTGCCAGCAGCTGGGACAGGGGGGGGAATGAGCAGTTCTTC	CASSWDRGGNEQFF
many	TRBV20-1	TRBJ2-7	TRBD2	TGCAGTGCTAGAGAACGCAGCGCGGGAGGGACCTACCTATCCTACGAGCAGTACTTC	CSARERSAGGTYLSYEQYF
.	TRBV2	TRBJ2-2	.	TGTGCCAGCAGTGAAACGGGCTCTTGGGGCGGGGAGCTGTTTTTT	CASSETGSWGGELFF
few	TRBV5-1	TRBJ2-1	.	TGCGCCAGCAAGGATGGCCAGGGATACAATGAGCAGTTCTTC	CASKDGQGYNEQFF
many	TRBV18	TRBJ1-1	.	TGTGCCAGCTCACCGGGGGTCGACACTGAAGCTTTCTTT	CASSPGVDTEAFF
many	TRBV5-1	TRBJ2-1	TRBD2	TGCGCCAGCAGCTTGTCCGGTAGCGGGAGTGTAAATGAGCAGTTCTTC	CASSLSGSGSVNEQFF
few	TRBV7-8	TRBJ1-6	.	TGTGCCAGCAGCTTAGCCCTAAATCGTAATTCACCCCTCCACTTT	CASSLALNRNSPLHF
few	TRBV28	TRBJ2-1	TRBD2	TGTGCTTCCCCCCCCAGACTAGCGGCTAGCTCCTACAATGAGCAGTTCTTC	CASPPRLAASSYNEQFF
few	TRBV27	TRBJ2-3	TRBD2	TGTGCCAGCAGTTGGGCTGGCGGGAGGGCCGGAGATACGCAGTATTTT	CASSWAGGRAGDTQYF
many	TRBV11-2	TRBJ2-1	TRBD2	TGTGCCAGCAGGATTCCCGGGACTAGTGGGAACAATGAGCAGTTCTTC	CASRIPGTSGNNEQFF